Included here is one T cell receptor (beta chain) sequence, with context. This sample stems from a study of blood T cell repertoires in COVID-19. Germline V gene data show CDR1 as MDHEN and CDR2 as SYDVKM. The V end was cut by 3 bases, the J end by 8 bases, with 8 bases between. The CDR3 sequence is 11 residues long. Profiling relied on immunoSEQ multiplex PCR, and the TCRdb table lists in-frame clones only, not all of them. The sample records 25,000 to 35,000 clones, approximately 90% being singletons. The chain couples TRBV28 to TRBJ2-7; D not certain. The receptor comes from a middle-aged man with active COVID-19. The sample consisted of peripheral blood. CDR3 region: CASSLMAQQYF. The CDR3 DNA follows: TGTGCCAGCAGTTTGATGGCACAGCAGTACTTC.